The text below deals with one TCR beta chain. Treatment in this sample: around 19 received Ad26.COV2.S at low or high dose, single or two shots; 5 received placebo; per-sample allocation not given. Collection of the samples took place on day 63 after the first injection of vaccine or placebo. Assay: immunoSEQ multiplex PCR; the TCRdb copy retains only in-frame clones and omits some. This table holds 450,000 to 550,000 clones, 75% to 90% found once. This record comes from a study of Ad26.COV2.S vaccination and SARS-CoV-2 variants. The CDR3 contains 17 residues. Germline V gives CDR1 LGHNA, CDR2 YSLEER. The V segment lost 2 bases and the J segment 0 bases; nucleotides outside the gene matches: 5.

Specimen: peripheral blood, collected in a trial of Ad26.COV2.S vaccine versus placebo. This clonotype was sampled from a person between 18 and 65 years old who received the Ad26.COV2.S COVID-19 vaccine or a placebo. The rearrangement joins TRBV4-3 to TRBJ2-1; 9 bases are shared with TRBD2. The CDR3 DNA reads TGCGCCAGCAGCCAACTACTAGCGGGTAGCTCCTACAATGAGCAGTTCTTC. Protein sequence: CASSQLLAGSSYNEQFF.